A few counts support the clone carrying this T cell receptor beta chain. This CDR3 has 13 amino acids. CDR1 is MDHEN and CDR2 is SYDVKM in the germline V gene. The V end lost 6 bases, the J end lost 14 bases, and 21 bases lay between the germline ends. These data come from a study of tumor-infiltrating lymphocytes in primary liver carcinoma. cDNA specific to TCR beta was made from 500 ng of total RNA, with a constant-region primer employed for priming. Three nested multiplex PCR rounds, a slightly modified ARM-PCR method, built the TCR beta libraries. TRBV1-TRBV30 forward primers and a C-beta reverse primer were used in the first two PCR rounds, which each ran for about 9 cycles. From the multiplex PCR reads, TCRdb called clonotypes with MiXCR, one entry per CDR3 protein. The profile shows about 100,000 distinct CDR3 sequences, around 68% of them singletons. The tissue used was unsorted bulk material of about 19-34 mg. RNA and DNA were co-extracted from it with the AllPrep DNA/RNA mini kit.

The sequence was obtained from a man aged 40-49 years with primary liver carcinoma and hepatitis B virus infection. Sequencing was carried out using tumor-adjacent normal liver tissue. This chain joins TRBV28 and TRBJ2-3; the D is unclear. The CDR3 here is CASRTDDTDTRYF. The CDR3 nucleotides are TGTGCCAGCAGAACGGACGACACAGATACACGGTATTTT.